This TCR beta chain was sequenced during a study of regulatory dendritic cells for organ transplantation. Findings and caveats of the study: Memory T cells were less diverse than naive, with memory CD8+ most oligoclonal. The most alloreactive TCR clonotypes were found in resting memory CD8+ cells.

Germline values: CDR1 LNHDA, CDR2 SQIVND (reference sequence). The V end lost 6 bases, the J end lost 1 base, and 13 bases lay between the germline ends. The CDR3 is made up of 14 amino acids. The repertoire was sequenced with immunoSEQ multiplex PCR; TCRdb's copy has only in-frame clones and lacks some. This table holds over 10,000 clones, under 90% found once. Sorted subsets were CFSE-labeled and cultured approximately 5 days with allogeneic dendritic cells. Memory T cells were CD45RO+, naive were CD45RA+, sorted by FACS. Comment on this clone: Its antigen is unknown.

The source is a human donor in good health. This chain joins TRBV19 and TRBJ2-7, with D perhaps TRBD2 (5 bases). Source material: naive CD8+ T cells from blood cultured with regulatory dendritic cells. Subset specified: CD45RA+ naive T cells. CDR3 in DNA: TGTGCCAGTAGCCTTACTAGTACGTCCTACGAGCAGTACTTC. Protein sequence: CASSLTSTSYEQYF.